These T cell receptor beta chains were read from a single sample in a study of T cell changes during pregnancy in multiple sclerosis. Assay: immunoSEQ multiplex PCR; the TCRdb copy retains only in-frame clones and omits some. Found here are tens of thousands of clones, about nine tenths of them singletons; the top ten hold 12%. Specimen: CD8+ T cells from peripheral blood mononuclear cells, collected in the first trimester of pregnancy. Receptors were obtained from a female donor with multiple sclerosis, enrolled in a pregnancy study. The CDR3 runs from the conserved cysteine through the conserved F or W. D genes are given only for firm matches. Size values are once, few and many counts, or a class for expanded clones, and some rows have none.

TRBJ2-2 TRBD2 TRBV7-3 - TGTGCCAGCAGCACCCGACTAGCGGGTTATAAAAACACCGGGGAGCTGTTTTTT CASSTRLAGYKNTGELFF
TRBJ2-2 - TRBV5-1 - TGCGCCAGCAGTTTGTATCCCGGGGAGCTGTTTTTT CASSLYPGELFF
TRBJ2-3 - TRBV9 - TGTGCCAGCAGCAACCATGGGTGGGGGCCAGATACGCAGTATTTT CASSNHGWGPDTQYF
TRBJ1-5 - TRBV19 - TGTGCCAGCAGCCCGGTGGGGGGAAGGAGCAATCAGCCCCAGCATTTT CASSPVGGRSNQPQHF
TRBJ2-3 - TRBV19 - TGTGCCAGTAGTACCCGGACAGCCTCTAGCACAGATACGCAGTATTTT CASSTRTASSTDTQYF
TRBJ1-5 TRBD1 TRBV7-8 - TGTGCCAGCAGCATTGGGGCGGGACAGGGAGGTCAGCCCCAGCATTTT CASSIGAGQGGQPQHF
TRBJ1-1 - TRBV27 - TGTGCCAGCAGTTTCAGTCAGGGCACTGAAGCTTTCTTT CASSFSQGTEAFF
TRBJ2-7 - TRBV20-1 - TGCAGTGTGGGCGTCAACGAGCAGTACTTC CSVGVNEQYF
TRBJ2-3 - TRBV6-8 - TGTGCCAGCACTGGACAGAGCACAGATACGCAGTATTTT CASTGQSTDTQYF
TRBJ2-7 TRBD2 TRBV27 - TGTGCCAGCAGTTTGGGACTAGCGGGAGAGTACGAGCAGTACTTC CASSLGLAGEYEQYF
TRBJ1-2 TRBD1 TRBV19 - TGTGCCAGTAGTACCACAGGGGGCTCTTATGGCTACACCTTC CASSTTGGSYGYTF
TRBJ1-1 - TRBV7-9 - TGTGCCAGCAGCGCCGCCGGGACAATCGAATCTGAAGCTTTCTTT CASSAAGTIESEAFF
TRBJ2-1 - TRBV19 - TGTGCCAGTAGTATCGGCTACAATGAGCAGTTCTTC CASSIGYNEQFF
TRBJ2-7 TRBD2 TRBV6-6 - TGTGCCAGCACCACAGTAGGGCTAGCGGGAGACGAGCAGTACTTC CASTTVGLAGDEQYF
TRBJ1-5 - TRBV28 - TGTGCCAGCAGTCTCGAGAGCAATCAGCCCCAGCATTTT CASSLESNQPQHF
TRBJ2-2 - TRBV5-6 - TGTGCCAGCAGCTTAAGCCGGGGGACCGGGGAGCTGTTTTTT CASSLSRGTGELFF
TRBJ2-1 TRBD1 TRBV19 - TGTGCCAGTAGTAAAGACAGGGGTCATCGGGATGAGCAGTTCTTC CASSKDRGHRDEQFF
TRBJ2-7 TRBD2 TRBV15 once TGTGCCACCAGCAGCCTAAACCCCGCGGGAGGCCAAATCTACGAGCAGTACTTC CATSSLNPAGGQIYEQYF
TRBJ2-5 TRBD2 TRBV7-9 - TGTGCCAGCAGCTTTGGACTAGCAGAGGAGACCCAGTACTTC CASSFGLAEETQYF
TRBJ1-4 TRBD1 TRBV27 - TGTGCCAGCCAGGGGGCGACTAATGAAAAACTGTTTTTT CASQGATNEKLFF
TRBJ2-1 TRBD2 TRBV4-1 - TGCGCCAGCAGCCTCGCCGAAGGACTAGCGGGAGGGCCTTACAATGAGCAGTTCTTC CASSLAEGLAGGPYNEQFF
TRBJ2-1 - TRBV2 - TGTGCCAGCAGTGGTTTGGGAGAGAAGTTCTTC CASSGLGEKFF
TRBJ2-2 TRBD1 TRBV28 - TGTGCCAGCACCACCCTAGAGCAACGGGACAGAGGGTCCGGGGAGCTGTTTTTT CASTTLEQRDRGSGELFF
TRBJ2-7 - TRBV27 - TGTGCCAGCAGTGTGGTCAGGGTGAAGCCCTCCGAGCAGTACTTC CASSVVRVKPSEQYF
TRBJ2-3 - TRBV10-3 once TGTGCCATCAGTCGGACTCAGGGGTTCGCGGCAGATACGCAGTATTTT CAISRTQGFAADTQYF
TRBJ2-7 - TRBV21-1 - TGTGCCAGCACCCCGTCAGTGCCCTACGAGCAGTACTTC CASTPSVPYEQYF
TRBJ1-2 TRBD1 TRBV11-2 - TGTGCCAGCAGCTCGGGACAGACCTATGGCTACACCTTC CASSSGQTYGYTF
TRBJ2-3 TRBD2 TRBV7-8 - TGTGCCAGCAGCCGACTTAGCGGGATTAGCACAGATACGCAGTATTTT CASSRLSGISTDTQYF
TRBJ1-1 TRBD1 TRBV5-4 - TGTGCCAGCAGCCCGGACAGGGGAGCTGAAGCTTTCTTT CASSPDRGAEAFF
TRBJ2-1 - TRBV6-1 - TGTGCCAGCAGTCCGCCGCGGAATGAGCAGTTCTTC CASSPPRNEQFF
TRBJ2-3 - TRBV28 - TGTGCCAGCAGGTGGGCGGGAAGCACAGATACGCAGTATTTT CASRWAGSTDTQYF
TRBJ1-1 - TRBV5-6 - TGTGCCAGCGGATCGGGGAATGTGAACACTGAAGCTTTCTTT CASGSGNVNTEAFF
TRBJ1-2 - TRBV9 - TGTGCCAGCAGCGTAGGAGGTGACTATGGCTACACCTTC CASSVGGDYGYTF
TRBJ1-1 - TRBV5-1 - TGCGCCAGCAGCCCGGGAATAGTGAACACTGAAGCTTTCTTT CASSPGIVNTEAFF
TRBJ2-5 - TRBV7-9 - TGTGCCAGCAGCTTCCCAAATAGACAAGAGACCCAGTACTTC CASSFPNRQETQYF
TRBJ2-7 - TRBV14 - TGTGCCAGCAGCCAAGCGGGTCCCTTCTACGAGCAGTACTTC CASSQAGPFYEQYF
TRBJ1-4 TRBD1 TRBV2 - TGTGCCAGCAGTGTCTCCGGGACAGGGAGTCGCGAAAAACTGTTTTTT CASSVSGTGSREKLFF
TRBJ1-6 TRBD1 TRBV15 - TGTGCCACCAGCAGACTCGGACAGGAGAGTTCACCCCTCCACTTT CATSRLGQESSPLHF
TRBJ2-7 - TRBV27 - TGTGCCAGCAGACCGGGACTGAGATACGAGCAGTACTTC CASRPGLRYEQYF